Following are 32 T cell receptor beta chains from one sample sequenced in a study of Graves' ophthalmopathy and Graves' hyperthyroidism. RNA transcripts yielded amplified TCR beta CDR3 regions. First-round RT-PCR employed HTBI primers, with a second-round multiplex PCR after it. Using its own MiXCR run on the multiplex PCR reads, TCRdb lists one record per CDR3 protein. The sample lists some 39,000 distinct CDR3 sequences, roughly 52% occurring once. Sequenced sample: peripheral blood. These receptors were taken from an adult woman with stable Graves' hyperthyroidism.

CDR3: CATSRPGRDETQYF. CDR3 sequence (DNA): TGTGCCACCAGCAGACCCGGTCGGGATGAGACCCAGTACTTC. The chain uses TRBV15 and TRBJ2-5, with D tentatively TRBD2 (5 bases). V gave up 2 bases and J gave up 5 bases, with 12 bases separating them. The CDR3 is 14 residues long. The germline V gene has CDR1 LNHNV and CDR2 YYDKDF (reference sequence). Together with reference TRBV15 and TRBJ2-5, the CDR3 gives the full variable domain: DAMVIQNPRYQVTQFGKPVTLSCSQTLNHNVMYWYQQKSSQAPKLLFHYYDKDFNNEADTPDNFQSRRPNTSFCFLDIRSPGLGDTAMYLCATSRPGRDETQYFGPGTRLLVL.

This clonotype appeared many times. The chain uses TRBV5-1 and TRBJ1-1; 7 bases fit TRBD1. Germline V lookup: CDR1 SGHRS, CDR2 YFSETQ. This CDR3 comprises 15 residues. V lost 3 bases and J lost 0; bases outside the gene matches: 5. The CDR3 spells CASSSGQTLNTEAFF. DNA of the CDR3: TGCGCCAGCAGCTCGGGACAGACACTGAACACTGAAGCTTTCTTT.

The chain carries TRBV27 and TRBJ1-6; perhaps TRBD1 as D (5 bases). The CDR3 totals 15 residues. From germline, CDR1 is MNHEY and CDR2 SMNVEV (reference sequence). Between the trimmed V and J ends, which lost 1 base and 7 bases, there was a span of 11 bases. The CDR3 coding sequence is TGTGCCAGCAGTTTATACACAGGTCTGAATTCACCCCTCCACTTT. This encodes CASSLYTGLNSPLHF.

This clonotype has ten or more counts. The V call is TRBV28, the J call TRBJ1-1, with D tentatively TRBD1 (5 bases). The CDR3 loop spans 14 amino acids. The V gene lost 7 bases and the J gene lost 0 bases, with 12 bases spanning the gap. Germline-derived CDR1 and CDR2 are MDHEN and SYDVKM. CDR3 in amino acids: CASTVQDMNTEAFF. The CDR3 bases are TGTGCCAGCACTGTACAGGACATGAACACTGAAGCTTTCTTT.

This clonotype was counted at least ten times. The V gene is TRBV5-1, the J gene TRBJ1-1; TRBD1 might be the D (5 bases). The CDR3 runs 14 residues. Germline CDR1 is SGHRS and CDR2 is YFSETQ. Trimming pared 0 bases from V and 0 bases from J, leaving 6 bases between. CDR3 protein: CASSLGQMNTEAFF. The CDR3 bases are TGCGCCAGCAGCTTGGGACAGATGAACACTGAAGCTTTCTTT.

CDR3 nucleotides: TGTGCCAGCTCACCCAGGACCGGGAGCACAGATACGCAGTATTTT. It yields the protein CASSPRTGSTDTQYF. The chain employs TRBV7-9 and TRBJ2-3; no firm D call. The CDR3 has 15 amino acids. Trimming removed 8 bases from V and 0 bases from J, with 15 bases in between. Per the germline V gene, CDR1 is SEHNR and CDR2 is FQNEAQ (reference sequence).

The chain is built from TRBV7-8 and TRBJ1-1, with 9 bases that match TRBD1. The CDR3 has 14 amino acids. CDR1 is SGHVS and CDR2 is FQNEAQ in the germline V gene. V was pared by 6 bases and J by 5 bases, with 7 bases of the junction left unmatched. The CDR3 region is CASSPGTGSTEAFF. The CDR3 DNA reads as TGTGCCAGCAGTCCCGGGACAGGGTCTACTGAAGCTTTCTTT.

In its sample, this clonotype was seen many times. V gene TRBV4-1 combines with J gene TRBJ1-2; 12 positions match TRBD1. Germline V gene sequence: CDR1 MGHRA, CDR2 YSYEKL. The length of the CDR3 is 17 residues. V shed 0 bases and J 3 bases; nucleotides not matched to a gene: 5. The CDR3 DNA is TGCGCCAGCAGCCAAGATCAGGGGACAGGGGGCGACTATGGCTACACCTTC. As protein: CASSQDQGTGGDYGYTF.

This clonotype was recorded a few times. The V gene is TRBV5-1, the J gene TRBJ2-2, with a weak D call TRBD2 (5 bases). CDR3 length: 16 amino acids. The V gene's germline CDR1 is SGHRS and CDR2 YFSETQ. Trimming took off 1 base at V and 7 bases at J, with 17 bases between the two ends. The CDR3 nucleotides read TGCGCCAGCAGCTTGAGGCTAGCACGATCGGACGGGGAGCTGTTTTTT. It translates to CASSLRLARSDGELFF.

For this clonotype: A read error may explain this, as a much larger clone is one base away. This chain links TRBV20-1 with TRBJ2-3, with 7 bases that match TRBD2. CDR1 and CDR2 (germline): DFQATT, SNEGSKA (reference sequence). J lost 7 bases, V lost 4 bases, and 14 bases had no gene match. The CDR3 is 15 amino acids. The CDR3: CSAKWGGGGTNTQYF. For the CDR3, the DNA is TGCAGTGCTAAGTGGGGGGGTGGGGGAACAAATACGCAGTATTTT.

This clonotype was found a few times. A much more abundant neighbour one base away suggests this may be a read error. This chain uses TRBV27 with TRBJ1-2, with 7 bases matching TRBD1. There are 14 residues in the CDR3. The junction had 5 bases not matched to a gene; V was cut back by 3 bases and J by 4 bases. The germline CDR1 and CDR2 sequences are MNHEY and SMNVEV (reference sequence). The CDR3 coding sequence is TGTGCCAGCAGTTTGGTCGGGGACAGCTATGGCTACACCTTC. Residues: CASSLVGDSYGYTF.

This clonotype was observed at least ten times. Just one base apart from a much larger clone, this may be a read error. The chain combines TRBV24-1 with TRBJ2-7; a weak D match, TRBD1 (6 bases). The CDR3 spans 13 residues. CDR1 is KGHDR, CDR2 SFDVKD, per germline. DNA for the CDR3: TGTGCCACCAGTCAACGGGACAACTACGAGCAGTGCTTC. Protein: CATSQRDNYEQCF.

The chain recombines TRBV7-8 with TRBJ2-1; D gene unclear. The CDR3 is 16 residues long. Trimming removed 5 bases at V and 0 bases at J, with 14 bases between. Germline V gene lookup returns CDR1 SGHVS and CDR2 FQNEAQ. The CDR3 protein is CASSHSSRGSYNEQFF. CDR3 sequence (DNA): TGTGCCAGCAGCCACAGCAGCCGAGGCTCCTACAATGAGCAGTTCTTC.

The rearrangement links TRBV20-1 to TRBJ2-5; 7 nucleotides match TRBD2. The CDR3 totals 14 residues. The trim removed 5 bases at V and 5 bases at J, leaving 11 bases unmatched. From germline, CDR1 is DFQATT and CDR2 SNEGSKA (reference sequence). CDR3 residues: CSAPGEGPLETQYF. The CDR3, as DNA: TGCAGTGCTCCCGGGGAGGGCCCTCTTGAGACCCAGTACTTC.

The chain has TRBV20-1 and TRBJ2-5, with D tentatively TRBD1 or TRBD2 (7 bases each). The DNA end is a closer match to TRBJ2-7, so the J assignment may be wrong. This CDR3 has 15 residues. Germline-derived CDR1 and CDR2 are DFQATT and SNEGSKA (reference sequence). The CDR3 nucleotides are TGCAGTGCCAGCAGTGAAATACAGGGGAGGGACGAGCAGTACTTC. Amino acid sequence: CSASSEIQGRDEQYF.

This clonotype has ten or more counts. A much larger clone differs by one base, so this may be a read error. The final CDR3 position lacks the conserved phenylalanine or tryptophan, pointing to a likely read error. V is TRBV7-9 and J is TRBJ2-2; D call uncertain. The V and J ends lost 5 bases and 4 bases respectively, with 17 bases between them. Germline assignment: CDR1 SEHNR and CDR2 FQNEAQ (reference sequence). CDR3 size: 16 residues. The CDR3 region is CASSQNGFEVTGELFL. In DNA, the CDR3 is TGTGCCAGCAGCCAGAACGGGTTCGAGGTCACCGGGGAGCTGTTTCTT.

The rearrangement joins TRBV6-6 to TRBJ2-7; 14 bases align to TRBD2. The junction had 7 bases not matched to a gene; V was cut back by 6 bases and J by 6 bases. CDR3 length: 15 amino acids. Germline V gene data show CDR1 as MNHNY and CDR2 as SVGAGI (reference sequence). The CDR3 DNA reads TGTGCCAGCAGCTCCGGGACTAGCGGGGGACGCGAGCAGTACTTC. The encoded protein is CASSSGTSGGREQYF.

This clonotype has ten or more counts. The chain has TRBV9 and TRBJ1-2; D is undetermined. The CDR3 contains 14 residues. Deletions cut 0 bases from V and 4 bases from J, with 10 bases between. Germline V CDR1 and CDR2: SGDLS, YYNGEE. CDR3 residues: CASSVETTSYGYTF. CDR3 nucleotide sequence: TGTGCCAGCAGCGTAGAGACCACAAGCTATGGCTACACCTTC.

This clonotype has at least ten counts. The chain carries TRBV20-1 and TRBJ1-4; D gene unclear. The CDR3 loop spans 17 amino acids. Germline V gene sequence: CDR1 DFQATT, CDR2 SNEGSKA (reference sequence). The ends were cut back, 0 bases at V and 0 bases at J, with 14 bases in the middle. This chain's CDR3 is CSAREVLLGATNEKLFF. CDR3 coding DNA: TGCAGTGCTAGAGAAGTGTTGTTAGGTGCAACTAATGAAAAACTGTTTTTT.

This clonotype was recorded a few times. CDR3 amino acids: CASTMTSGRTDTQYF. For the CDR3, the DNA is TGTGCCAGCACCATGACTAGCGGGAGGACAGATACGCAGTATTTT. The chain couples TRBV27 to TRBJ2-3; TRBD2 matches 13 bases. V shed 7 bases, J shed 3 bases, and the junction held 4 bases outside the gene matches. The germline gives CDR1 MNHEY, CDR2 SMNVEV (reference sequence). The CDR3 extends over 15 amino acids.

This sequence joins TRBV12-3 or TRBV12-4 and TRBJ2-7; 9 positions agree with TRBD1. The CDR3 totals 15 residues. J gave up 3 bases and V 5 bases, and 8 bases lay outside the gene matches. The DNA of the CDR3 is TGTGCCAGCAGTAAAACGGGACAGGGAGGCTACGAGCAGTACTTC. Its translation: CASSKTGQGGYEQYF.

This clonotype occurred many times. This chain uses TRBV30 with TRBJ1-4; no firm D call. Trimming left V 3 bases short and J 3 bases short, with 5 bases between. CDR1 and CDR2 (germline): GTSNPN, SVGIG (reference sequence). There are 12 residues in the CDR3. The CDR3 coding sequence is TGTGCCTGGAGCGCTTCTAATGAAAAACTGTTTTTT. This sequence encodes CAWSASNEKLFF.

With regard to this clonotype: One end of the junction varies from germline; a read error may be responsible. This chain connects TRBV5-1 to TRBJ2-7; 11 nucleotides agree with TRBD2. This CDR3 region has 14 residues. In germline, CDR1 is SGHRS, CDR2 YFSETQ. The chain's CDR3 is CASSLEGLAVEQCF. In DNA form, the CDR3 reads TGCGCCAGCAGCTTGGAGGGACTAGCGGTCGAGCAGTGCTTC. Together with reference TRBV5-1 and TRBJ2-7, the CDR3 gives the full variable domain: KAGVTQTPRYLIKTRGQQVTLSCSPISGHRSVSWYQQTPGQGLQFLFEYFSETQRNKGNFPGRFSGRQFSNSRSEMNVSTLELGDSALYLCASSLEGLAVEQCFGPGTRLTVT.

This clonotype was observed a few times. The chain uses TRBV29-1 and TRBJ2-7; 9 bases fit TRBD1. V dropped 6 bases and J dropped 7; count of bases not matched to a gene: 7. In germline, CDR1 is SQVTM, CDR2 ANQGSEA. There are 12 residues in the CDR3. CDR3 region: CSVGTGNGEQYF. For the CDR3, the DNA is TGCAGCGTGGGGACAGGGAATGGGGAGCAGTACTTC.

As to this clonotype: A single base separates this from a much larger clone, so it may be a read error. The chain recombines TRBV4-1 with TRBJ2-3; no firm D call. With 10 bases removed from V and 6 bases from J, the gap between germline ends came to 8 bases. This CDR3 is 10 amino acids long. The V gene's germline CDR1 is MGHRA and CDR2 YSYEKL. CDR3 nucleotide sequence: TGCGCCACAGGAAGTGATACGCAGTATTTT. The encoded protein is CATGSDTQYF.

Only one count was recorded for this clonotype. As the CDR3 is not closed by the conserved phenylalanine or tryptophan, this likely results from a read error. The DNA is omitted, as the CDR3 cannot be located on it reliably, and the CDR3 follows TCRdb's listing. V and J are TRBV20-1 and TRBJ1-1; the D segment call TRBD1 is taken from the table without a DNA check. Looked up from germline, CDR1 is DFQATT and CDR2 is SNEGSKA (reference sequence). Including both end residues, the CDR3 is 21 amino acids long. CDR3 in amino acids: CSPTPTVPKVALPTLNTEALL.

The chain has TRBV25-1 and TRBJ1-4; no definite D call. This CDR3 is 12 amino acids long. V shed 6 bases and J shed 8 bases, with 10 bases lying between them. In germline, CDR1 is MGHDK, CDR2 SYGVNS. CDR3 residues: CASRGLTEKLFF. In DNA, the CDR3 is TGTGCCAGCAGGGGGTTAACCGAAAAACTGTTTTTT.

On this clonotype itself: Since a much larger clone is just one base distant, this may be a read error. The rearrangement joins TRBV28 to TRBJ1-3, with TRBD1 matching over 9 bases. The CDR3 length is 14 residues. CDR1 MDHEN and CDR2 SYDVKM come from the germline V gene. The CDR3 loop is CASRQTGGIHTICF. The CDR3 DNA follows: TGTGCCAGCAGACAAACAGGGGGCATCCACACCATATGTTTT.

Concerning this clonotype: Because the CDR3 is missing its conserved closing phenylalanine or tryptophan, this is likely a read error. The chain couples TRBV29-1 to TRBJ1-1; unclear D gene. Germline V gives CDR1 SQVTM, CDR2 ANQGSEA. V lost 2 bases to trimming and J lost 4 bases, with 11 bases between them. The CDR3 is 13 amino acids. The DNA of the CDR3 is TGCAGCGTTGAACACGGGTGGGGCACTGAAGCTTTCCTT. Its protein is CSVEHGWGTEAFL.

This clonotype was recorded at least ten times. The rearrangement uses TRBV7-9 and TRBJ1-1; 9 positions agree with TRBD1. The CDR3 spans 13 residues. V lost 10 bases to trimming and J lost 6 bases; unmatched junction nucleotides: 9. The germline V gene encodes CDR1 SEHNR and CDR2 FQNEAQ (reference sequence). The CDR3 sequence: CATRQTGGPEAFF. The CDR3 DNA reads TGTGCCACCAGACAGACAGGGGGGCCTGAAGCTTTCTTT.

In this sample, this clonotype turned up many times. This chain joins TRBV6-5 and TRBJ1-2; D perhaps matches TRBD1 (6 bases). The CDR3 has 14 amino acids. Germline V gene data show CDR1 as MNHEY and CDR2 as SVGAGI. V lost 2 bases and J 7 bases, leaving 14 bases between the germline ends. CDR3 bases: TGTGCCAGCAGTTACCAGGGGCCTGCGGGTGGCTACACCTTC. Its translation is CASSYQGPAGGYTF.

The CDR3 sequence: CASSYDRGGYGYTF. CDR3 sequence (DNA): TGCGCCAGCAGCTACGACAGGGGAGGCTATGGCTACACCTTC. The chain joins TRBV5-1 to TRBJ1-2; TRBD1 aligns across 8 bases. CDR3 size: 14 residues. The V segment lost 3 bases and the J segment 4 bases; nucleotides outside the gene matches: 5. Per germline, CDR1 SGHRS and CDR2 YFSETQ.